The clone carrying this T cell receptor beta chain has ten or more counts. TCRdb reprocessed the RT-PCR reads via MiXCR and lists one record per CDR3 protein. The table includes approximately 720,000 distinct CDR3 sequences, approximately 15% detected once. Trimming took 6 bases from V and 5 from J, leaving 16 bases between them. From germline, CDR1 is DFQATT and CDR2 SNEGSKA (reference sequence). There are 13 residues in the CDR3. The J gene is TRBJ1-2, the V gene TRBV20-1; D gene unclear. The receptor comes from a female donor in good health, serving as a healthy control. Sequencing was performed on memory CD4+ T cells from blood. For the CDR3, the DNA is TGCAGTGCCACCTCGATCATGGTATATGGCTACACCTTC. The encoded protein is CSATSIMVYGYTF.